This is a list of T cell receptor beta chains from one sample in a study of shared clonotypes between healthy human individuals. Here immunoSEQ multiplex PCR was the method, and the copy in TCRdb shows in-frame clones only, minus some. Of roughly 1,500,000 clones in the sample, 98% to 99% were seen once. The sequenced material came from naive CD4+ T cells sorted from blood. The receptors shown here come from a man under 40 in good health. The CDR3 runs from the conserved cysteine through the conserved F or W. The D gene is left open where the match is weak. Only part of the rows carry a size: once, few, many, or a class if the clone is expanded.

D	size	V	J	CDR3	DNA
-	-	TRBV6-1	TRBJ2-7	CASSWADSSYEQYF	TGTGCCAGCAGTTGGGCGGACAGCTCCTACGAGCAGTACTTC
TRBD2	-	TRBV7-9	TRBJ2-1	CASSPPRSPGGLYNEQFF	TGTGCCAGCAGCCCGCCGCGCTCCCCGGGAGGGCTCTACAATGAGCAGTTCTTC
-	-	TRBV29-1	TRBJ2-1	CSVDRQTYNEQFF	TGCAGCGTCGACAGACAGACCTACAATGAGCAGTTCTTC
-	once	TRBV21-1	TRBJ2-7	CASPGLAFSYEQYF	TGTGCCAGCCCCGGACTAGCGTTCTCCTACGAGCAGTACTTC
-	-	TRBV5-1	TRBJ2-7	CASSLSRRDGDSYEQYF	TGCGCCAGCAGCCTCAGTCGCAGGGACGGAGACTCCTACGAGCAGTACTTC
TRBD2	-	TRBV5-6	TRBJ2-3	CASSPLAGGTDTQYF	TGTGCCAGCAGCCCCCTAGCGGGAGGCACAGATACGCAGTATTTT
-	-	TRBV27	TRBJ2-7	CASSLRPTSYEQYF	TGTGCCAGCAGTTTAAGACCGACCTCCTACGAGCAGTACTTC
TRBD1	-	TRBV2	TRBJ2-7	CASGGTGEREQYF	TGTGCCAGCGGCGGGACAGGGGAGCGGGAGCAGTACTTC
TRBD1	-	TRBV18	TRBJ2-7	CASSLAPGQGSYEQYF	TGTGCCAGCTCACTAGCCCCGGGACAGGGGTCCTACGAGCAGTACTTC
-	-	TRBV5-4	TRBJ1-1	CASSFGSGRLNMNTEAFF	TGTGCCAGCAGCTTTGGGTCTGGGCGACTTAATATGAACACTGAAGCTTTCTTT
-	-	TRBV7-8	TRBJ1-5	CASSSALRRNQPQHF	TGTGCCAGCAGCTCTGCCTTGAGAAGGAATCAGCCCCAGCATTTT
-	-	TRBV7-9	TRBJ1-1	CASSLRSVTENTEAFF	TGTGCCAGCAGCTTAAGGAGTGTGACAGAGAACACTGAAGCTTTCTTT
TRBD1	-	TRBV6-5	TRBJ1-4	CASTTGGSGGKLFF	TGTGCCAGCACCACGGGGGGCTCAGGGGGAAAACTGTTTTTT
-	-	TRBV14	TRBJ2-5	CASSPDPESQTQYF	TGTGCCAGCAGCCCGGACCCCGAATCCCAGACCCAGTACTTC
-	-	TRBV27	TRBJ1-5	CASSPRQPHQPQHF	TGTGCCAGCAGTCCACGACAGCCACATCAGCCCCAGCATTTT
-	once	TRBV5-3	TRBJ2-7	CARSFTVEASYEQYF	TGTGCCAGAAGCTTTACCGTCGAAGCCTCCTACGAGCAGTACTTC
-	-	TRBV20-1	TRBJ2-7	CSARGDYEQYF	TGCAGTGCTAGAGGCGACTACGAGCAGTACTTC
-	-	TRBV25-1	TRBJ2-1	CASSTQTWTEQFF	TGTGCCAGCAGTACACAAACTTGGACAGAGCAGTTCTTC
-	-	TRBV19	TRBJ1-5	CASSTGVDQPQHF	TGTGCCAGTAGTACAGGGGTGGATCAGCCCCAGCATTTT
-	-	TRBV9	TRBJ1-2	CASSVEWQGFGYTF	TGTGCCAGCAGCGTAGAGTGGCAGGGCTTTGGCTACACCTTC
-	-	TRBV7-2	TRBJ2-3	CASSLARENTQYF	TGTGCCAGCAGCTTAGCCAGGGAGAATACGCAGTATTTT
-	-	TRBV7-8	TRBJ2-7	CASSLYPFEQYF	TGTGCCAGCAGCTTATACCCGTTCGAGCAGTACTTC
TRBD2	-	TRBV5-4	TRBJ2-3	CASSGTSGRMTDTQYF	TGTGCCAGCAGCGGGACTAGCGGGAGGATGACAGATACGCAGTATTTT
-	-	TRBV5-4	TRBJ2-7	CASSLGVIPSYEQYF	TGTGCCAGCAGCTTGGGGGTGATCCCCTCCTACGAGCAGTACTTC
TRBD2	once	TRBV5-1	TRBJ2-1	CASSLSGAGTSLGNEQFF	TGCGCCAGCAGCTTGTCAGGGGCCGGGACTAGCCTCGGGAATGAGCAGTTCTTC
-	once	TRBV5-6	TRBJ2-2	CASSLVAGTRVDTGELFF	TGTGCCAGCAGCTTGGTGGCAGGGACTCGCGTGGACACCGGGGAGCTGTTTTTT
-	once	TRBV5-6	TRBJ1-5	CASSRQPVGQPQHF	TGTGCCAGCAGCCGACAGCCCGTGGGTCAGCCCCAGCATTTT
-	-	TRBV5-1	TRBJ2-2	CASSFLTGNTGELFF	TGCGCCAGCAGCTTCCTGACAGGGAACACCGGGGAGCTGTTTTTT
TRBD2	-	TRBV5-1	TRBJ2-1	CASSLDAGGLNEQFF	TGCGCCAGCAGCTTGGACGCGGGAGGGCTCAATGAGCAGTTCTTC
-	-	TRBV7-8	TRBJ2-1	CASSLAPSTGSYNEQFF	TGTGCCAGCAGCTTAGCTCCCTCCACGGGCTCCTACAATGAGCAGTTCTTC
TRBD2	once	TRBV27	TRBJ2-7	CASSFRLAGGEQYF	TGTGCCAGCAGTTTCCGACTAGCGGGAGGCGAGCAGTACTTC
TRBD1	-	TRBV18	TRBJ1-2	CASSPGQSVNSGYTF	TGTGCCAGCTCTCCGGGACAGTCTGTTAATAGTGGCTACACCTTC
-	-	TRBV28	TRBJ2-5	CASLGGGLKTQYF	TGTGCCAGCCTGGGGGGCGGACTAAAGACCCAGTACTTC
-	-	TRBV28	TRBJ1-1	CASSRGRSTEAFF	TGTGCCAGCAGTCGGGGACGGAGCACTGAAGCTTTCTTT
TRBD2	-	TRBV27	TRBJ2-2	CASRSASGRAALSGELFF	TGTGCCAGCCGTTCTGCTAGCGGGAGGGCCGCGCTATCCGGGGAGCTGTTTTTT
TRBD1	-	TRBV30	TRBJ2-1	CAWRRTGFGQFF	TGTGCCTGGAGACGGACAGGGTTTGGGCAGTTCTTC
-	-	TRBV7-2	TRBJ2-3	CASSLDWGGTDTQYF	TGTGCCAGCAGCTTAGACTGGGGTGGCACAGATACGCAGTATTTT
-	-	TRBV15	TRBJ1-5	CATSNNKGLYQPQHF	TGTGCCACCAGCAATAACAAGGGATTGTATCAGCCCCAGCATTTT
TRBD2	-	TRBV5-1	TRBJ2-1	CASSLQRDSGPSGTLDEQFF	TGCGCCAGCAGCTTGCAGCGGGACTCTGGTCCTAGCGGGACTCTGGATGAGCAGTTCTTC
TRBD2	-	TRBV30	TRBJ2-1	CAWSVLAGGHNEQFF	TGTGCCTGGAGTGTACTAGCGGGAGGCCACAATGAGCAGTTCTTC
-	-	TRBV14	TRBJ2-1	CASSRDTYNEQFF	TGTGCCAGCAGCCGGGACACTTACAATGAGCAGTTCTTC
-	-	TRBV6-5	TRBJ2-1	CASSSAGRRQFF	TGTGCCAGCAGTTCGGCGGGAAGGAGGCAGTTCTTC
-	-	TRBV28	TRBJ2-7	CASSTWTEPYEQYF	TGTGCCAGCAGTACATGGACAGAGCCCTACGAGCAGTACTTC
TRBD1	-	TRBV19	TRBJ2-7	CASSNWDRVGYEQYF	TGTGCCAGTAGTAACTGGGACAGGGTGGGGTACGAGCAGTACTTC
-	-	TRBV30	TRBJ2-7	CAWSDRQSDEQYF	TGTGCCTGGAGTGACAGACAGTCGGACGAGCAGTACTTC
-	-	TRBV5-1	TRBJ2-1	CASSLDAGRSYNEQFF	TGCGCCAGCAGCTTGGATGCGGGCCGCTCCTACAATGAGCAGTTCTTC
-	once	TRBV10-3	TRBJ2-7	CAISPSIAGYEQYF	TGTGCCATCAGCCCCAGCATCGCGGGGTACGAGCAGTACTTC
TRBD1	-	TRBV27	TRBJ1-2	CASSPQDRDGYTF	TGTGCCAGCAGTCCCCAGGACAGGGATGGCTACACCTTC
TRBD2	-	TRBV5-1	TRBJ2-1	CASSLRAGTSGAYNEQFF	TGCGCCAGCAGCTTAAGGGCCGGGACTAGCGGGGCCTACAATGAGCAGTTCTTC
TRBD1	-	TRBV4-3	TRBJ1-2	CASSPTGMHYGYTF	TGCGCCAGCAGCCCGACAGGGATGCACTATGGCTACACCTTC
-	-	TRBV21-1	TRBJ2-1	CASSKEPGAIRNEQFF	TGTGCCAGCAGCAAAGAGCCTGGAGCCATCCGCAATGAGCAGTTCTTC
TRBD2	-	TRBV19	TRBJ2-7	CASSSLAGAYEQYF	TGTGCCAGTAGTAGTCTAGCGGGAGCCTACGAGCAGTACTTC
TRBD1	-	TRBV18	TRBJ1-1	CASSPTTGASSTEAFF	TGTGCCAGCTCACCAACGACAGGGGCGAGTAGCACTGAAGCTTTCTTT